This TCR beta chain originates from a study of blood T cell repertoires in COVID-19. Looking at the study overall: The United States, Italy and Spain were the sources of the acute and convalescent COVID-19 samples.

Sequencing was performed with immunoSEQ multiplex PCR; in TCRdb, only in-frame clones are kept and a portion is missing. The sample records hundreds of thousands of clones, nearly 90% being singletons. A word on this clone: Sequence at one end of the junction differs from germline and may be a read error.

CDR3 size: 15 residues. Germline assignment: CDR1 SSHAT and CDR2 FNYEAQ (reference sequence). This sequence originates from a young woman with acute COVID-19. The chain carries TRBV7-7 and TRBJ2-7; maybe TRBD2 (6 bases). The sample comprised PBMCs or T cells enriched from blood (not recorded which). CDR3 bases: TGTGCTAGCAGCTTAGTTCACGGGGAGGCCTACGAGCAGTACTTC. Residues: CASSLVHGEAYEQYF.